The rows below give T cell receptor beta chains drawn from one sample of a study of identical twins. TCRdb called the 5' RACE reads again in MiXCR, with one record for every CDR3 protein. The sample includes 300,000 or so distinct CDR3 sequences, roughly 10% of them seen just once. This sample was also put to use in a study of yellow fever vaccine responses in identical twins.

The material sequenced was CD8+ T cells sorted from blood. The receptors were sampled from a young woman in good health. CDR3s include the opening cysteine and the closing phenylalanine or tryptophan. D genes are given only for firm matches. Clone size is stated in some rows and not others, as once, few, many or a class when expanded.

d_gene: TRBD1; v_gene: TRBV20-1; abundance: many; j_gene: TRBJ2-5; CDR3nt: TGCAGTGCTAAGACGACAGGGGTAGAGACCCAGTACTTC; CDR3aa: CSAKTTGVETQYF
d_gene: NA; v_gene: TRBV20-1; abundance: NA; j_gene: TRBJ2-2; CDR3nt: TGCAGTGCTAGAGATGATATCTTTGTGGGCACCGGGGAGCTGTTTTTT; CDR3aa: CSARDDIFVGTGELFF
d_gene: NA; v_gene: TRBV27; abundance: many; j_gene: TRBJ2-3; CDR3nt: TGTGCCAGCAGTTTGCCCGGCGTGATGAATACGCAGTATTTT; CDR3aa: CASSLPGVMNTQYF
d_gene: NA; v_gene: TRBV11-2; abundance: few; j_gene: TRBJ2-3; CDR3nt: TGTGCCAGCAGCTTAGATCAGTCACTAGTCCCCGGGGATACGCAGTATTTT; CDR3aa: CASSLDQSLVPGDTQYF
d_gene: TRBD2; v_gene: TRBV6-2/TRBV6-3; abundance: NA; j_gene: TRBJ2-3; CDR3nt: TGTGCCAGCAGTTACACGGGAGGGGCTGATACGCAGTATTTT; CDR3aa: CASSYTGGADTQYF
d_gene: TRBD1; v_gene: TRBV27; abundance: many; j_gene: TRBJ1-6; CDR3nt: TGTGCCAGCAGTCGGGACAGGGTTCCGAATTCACCCCTCCACTTT; CDR3aa: CASSRDRVPNSPLHF
d_gene: NA; v_gene: TRBV7-8; abundance: many; j_gene: TRBJ2-3; CDR3nt: TGTGCCAGCAGCTTAGTCCCCTCTAGCACAGATACGCAGTATTTT; CDR3aa: CASSLVPSSTDTQYF
d_gene: NA; v_gene: TRBV7-9; abundance: few; j_gene: TRBJ2-4; CDR3nt: TGTGCCAGCAGCTTCGTAGAGTCTGAAAACATTCAGTACTTC; CDR3aa: CASSFVESENIQYF
d_gene: NA; v_gene: TRBV20-1; abundance: NA; j_gene: TRBJ2-7; CDR3nt: TGCAGTGCCCGGGACGTCAGCTCCTACGAGCAGTACTTC; CDR3aa: CSARDVSSYEQYF
d_gene: NA; v_gene: TRBV7-9; abundance: few; j_gene: TRBJ2-7; CDR3nt: TGTGCCAGCAGCGGATTCTCAGGGGTCGAGCAGTACTTC; CDR3aa: CASSGFSGVEQYF
d_gene: NA; v_gene: TRBV12-3/TRBV12-4; abundance: many; j_gene: TRBJ2-2; CDR3nt: TGTGCCAGCAGTTGGGGTTCCGGGGAGCTGTTTTTT; CDR3aa: CASSWGSGELFF
d_gene: NA; v_gene: TRBV24-1; abundance: many; j_gene: TRBJ2-2; CDR3nt: TGTGCCACCAGTACAGGGTACACCGGGGAGCTGTTTTTT; CDR3aa: CATSTGYTGELFF
d_gene: NA; v_gene: TRBV20-1; abundance: many; j_gene: TRBJ1-6; CDR3nt: TGCAGTGCTAGAGATTTACCGGCCCCCCTCCACTTT; CDR3aa: CSARDLPAPLHF
d_gene: NA; v_gene: TRBV7-6; abundance: few; j_gene: TRBJ1-1; CDR3nt: TGTGCCAGCAGCCCCCGCCAGGATGAAGCTTTCTTT; CDR3aa: CASSPRQDEAFF
d_gene: TRBD1; v_gene: TRBV11-3; abundance: NA; j_gene: TRBJ2-5; CDR3nt: TGTGCCAGCCTAGAAGGGGGCCGGGAGACCCAGTACTTC; CDR3aa: CASLEGGRETQYF
d_gene: NA; v_gene: TRBV29-1; abundance: NA; j_gene: TRBJ1-1; CDR3nt: TGCAGCGTTTTGTGGGATATGAACACTGAAGCTTTCTTT; CDR3aa: CSVLWDMNTEAFF
d_gene: TRBD1; v_gene: TRBV3-1; abundance: many; j_gene: TRBJ2-7; CDR3nt: TGTGCCAGCAGCCAAACCGGGACAGCTCCCTACGAGCAGTACTTC; CDR3aa: CASSQTGTAPYEQYF
d_gene: NA; v_gene: TRBV4-1; abundance: many; j_gene: TRBJ2-3; CDR3nt: TGCGCCAGCAGCTTAGACGGACCGGGATCCTACACAGATACGCAGTATTTT; CDR3aa: CASSLDGPGSYTDTQYF
d_gene: NA; v_gene: TRBV27; abundance: NA; j_gene: TRBJ2-7; CDR3nt: TGTGCCAGCAGTTTTATCCACCTCACAGCACGTTATCTGGGTCCTGGAGCCTACGAGCAGTACTTC; CDR3aa: CASSFIHLTARYLGPGAYEQYF
d_gene: TRBD2; v_gene: TRBV7-8; abundance: NA; j_gene: TRBJ2-7; CDR3nt: TGTGCCAGCAGCTTAGTACTAGCGGGAGGGGAAATTCCCTACGAGCAGTACTTC; CDR3aa: CASSLVLAGGEIPYEQYF
d_gene: TRBD2; v_gene: TRBV11-1; abundance: many; j_gene: TRBJ2-7; CDR3nt: TGTGCCAGCAACAAACCCGGGACTAGCGGGTTCAAGGGCCTAAGCGAGCAGTACTTC; CDR3aa: CASNKPGTSGFKGLSEQYF
d_gene: TRBD2; v_gene: TRBV20-1; abundance: NA; j_gene: TRBJ2-7; CDR3nt: TGCAGTGCTAGAACTGAAACTAGCGGGAGGATTAACGAGCAGTACTTC; CDR3aa: CSARTETSGRINEQYF
d_gene: TRBD2; v_gene: TRBV7-9; abundance: few; j_gene: TRBJ2-3; CDR3nt: TGTGCCAGCAGCATTACGAGGGCGGGGGGCCTCACAGATACGCAGTATTTT; CDR3aa: CASSITRAGGLTDTQYF
d_gene: NA; v_gene: TRBV12-3/TRBV12-4; abundance: few; j_gene: TRBJ1-2; CDR3nt: TGTGCCAGCAGTTTTGGTTCTTATGGCTACACCTTC; CDR3aa: CASSFGSYGYTF
d_gene: NA; v_gene: TRBV11-1; abundance: few; j_gene: TRBJ1-2; CDR3nt: TGTGCCAGCAGCTTAGCCCCTAGGGGCGAGGATGGCTACACCTTC; CDR3aa: CASSLAPRGEDGYTF
d_gene: NA; v_gene: TRBV7-2; abundance: NA; j_gene: TRBJ2-1; CDR3nt: TGTGCCAGCAGCTCATATTGGGATAATGGGTGCAATGAGCAGTTCTTC; CDR3aa: CASSSYWDNGCNEQFF
d_gene: NA; v_gene: TRBV20-1; abundance: many; j_gene: TRBJ2-1; CDR3nt: TGCAGTGCTTTTAAAGGGGAAGTCACCTATGAGCAGTTCTTC; CDR3aa: CSAFKGEVTYEQFF
d_gene: TRBD1; v_gene: TRBV6-6; abundance: few; j_gene: TRBJ2-7; CDR3nt: TGTGCCAGCGGGGGTCCGGGACAGGGCCCCTACGAGCAGTACTTC; CDR3aa: CASGGPGQGPYEQYF
d_gene: NA; v_gene: TRBV7-9; abundance: NA; j_gene: TRBJ1-2; CDR3nt: TGTGCCAGCAGCTTAAATGGGGGCCCATGGGATGGCTACACCTTC; CDR3aa: CASSLNGGPWDGYTF
d_gene: NA; v_gene: TRBV3-1; abundance: few; j_gene: TRBJ1-5; CDR3nt: TGTGCCAGCAGCCAAGATCACAGGGGCAATCAGCCCCAGCATTTT; CDR3aa: CASSQDHRGNQPQHF
d_gene: NA; v_gene: TRBV7-8; abundance: many; j_gene: TRBJ1-5; CDR3nt: TGTGCCAGCAGCGAACATCGGGCCGATAGCAATCAGCCCCAGCATTTT; CDR3aa: CASSEHRADSNQPQHF
d_gene: NA; v_gene: TRBV10-3; abundance: NA; j_gene: TRBJ2-7; CDR3nt: TGTGCCATCAGTGTCGAGACTAGCTCCTACGAGCAGTACTTC; CDR3aa: CAISVETSSYEQYF
d_gene: NA; v_gene: TRBV9; abundance: NA; j_gene: TRBJ2-1; CDR3nt: TGTGCCAGCAGCGTAGTTGGGGGGCCCTCATACAATGAGCAGTTCTTC; CDR3aa: CASSVVGGPSYNEQFF
d_gene: NA; v_gene: TRBV5-4; abundance: few; j_gene: TRBJ1-4; CDR3nt: TGTGCCAGCAGTAGTTCCGAAAAACTGTTTTTT; CDR3aa: CASSSSEKLFF
d_gene: TRBD2; v_gene: TRBV5-4; abundance: NA; j_gene: TRBJ2-7; CDR3nt: TGTGCCAGCAGCTTGGGTCTAGCGGGGGTCCCCTACGAGCAGTACTTC; CDR3aa: CASSLGLAGVPYEQYF
d_gene: NA; v_gene: TRBV4-2; abundance: many; j_gene: TRBJ2-1; CDR3nt: TGTGCCAGCAGCTTGACTTTAGCGTCAAACAATGAGCAGTTCTTC; CDR3aa: CASSLTLASNNEQFF
d_gene: TRBD2; v_gene: TRBV12-3/TRBV12-4; abundance: NA; j_gene: TRBJ2-1; CDR3nt: TGTGCCAGCAGTTCAGGGACTAGCGGGGTAATTAATGAGCAGTTCTTC; CDR3aa: CASSSGTSGVINEQFF
d_gene: NA; v_gene: TRBV20-1; abundance: many; j_gene: TRBJ2-6; CDR3nt: TGCAGTGTAACGGGCCCAGCCTCCGGGGCCAACGTCCTGACTTTC; CDR3aa: CSVTGPASGANVLTF
d_gene: NA; v_gene: TRBV12-3/TRBV12-4; abundance: many; j_gene: TRBJ1-5; CDR3nt: TGTGCCAGCAGTTTAAGTAGCAATCAGCCCCAGCATTTT; CDR3aa: CASSLSSNQPQHF
d_gene: NA; v_gene: TRBV29-1; abundance: few; j_gene: TRBJ2-7; CDR3nt: TGCAGCGCCCATACCGGGACACCCTTTGGGACCTACGAGCAGTACTTC; CDR3aa: CSAHTGTPFGTYEQYF